This paragraph reports one TCR beta chain. Original processing notes: Amplification of reference gene primers was used by the study to estimate nucleated cell counts. TCRdb keeps only in-frame clones here, not all; method: immunoSEQ multiplex PCR. V and J calls and clone size are copied from that table; D and trimming were computed from the DNA. The repertoire consists of about 240,000 clones, with 70% to 80% occurring once and the leading ten covering approximately 3.2%. The data stem from a study of blood T cell repertoires in COVID-19. Study as a whole: Acute and convalescent COVID-19 specimens originated in the United States, Italy and Spain.

This clonotype originated in a woman over 75 with acute or convalescent COVID-19. The sequenced sample consisted of peripheral blood.

The CDR3 is CASSQDDRANEKLFF. The CDR3 nucleotides are TGCGCCAGCAGCCAGGATGACAGGGCTAATGAAAAACTGTTTTTT. The chain couples TRBV4-1 to TRBJ1-4; 7 bases match TRBD1. After removal of 3 bases from V and 3 bases from J, the junction contained 4 bases not matched to a gene. The CDR3 runs 15 residues. Germline V gene lookup returns CDR1 MGHRA and CDR2 YSYEKL.